This TCR beta chain was found in a study of shared clonotypes between healthy human individuals. In the original workflow: Junction-only immunoSEQ data arrived without quality scores, meaning filtering differed. Repertoires were generated with immunoSEQ multiplex PCR, while TCRdb's copy carries only in-frame clones and drops some. V and J calls and clone size follow that table, whereas D and trimming were derived from the DNA. The sample records approximately 810,000 clones, 90% to 95% being singletons. The table lists this clone with a count of one. Its antigen remains unknown. Study-wide results and caveats: Even with large depth, rarefaction showed that sorted-subset sequencing was incomplete.

The CDR3 is 14 residues long. V was clipped by 4 bases and J by 7 bases, with 14 bases between them. Germline V gene sequence: CDR1 SGDLS, CDR2 YYNGEE. CD45RO-negative cells were positively selected for CCR7, leaving out terminally differentiated effector memory CD45RA+ cells. The origin of this receptor is a man under 40 in good health. The sample comprised naive CD8+ T cells sorted from blood. The chain employs TRBV9 and TRBJ2-2; D is undetermined. CDR3 in amino acids: CASSPPFESGELFF. The CDR3 DNA follows: TGTGCCAGCAGCCCCCCCTTCGAGAGCGGGGAGCTGTTTTTT.